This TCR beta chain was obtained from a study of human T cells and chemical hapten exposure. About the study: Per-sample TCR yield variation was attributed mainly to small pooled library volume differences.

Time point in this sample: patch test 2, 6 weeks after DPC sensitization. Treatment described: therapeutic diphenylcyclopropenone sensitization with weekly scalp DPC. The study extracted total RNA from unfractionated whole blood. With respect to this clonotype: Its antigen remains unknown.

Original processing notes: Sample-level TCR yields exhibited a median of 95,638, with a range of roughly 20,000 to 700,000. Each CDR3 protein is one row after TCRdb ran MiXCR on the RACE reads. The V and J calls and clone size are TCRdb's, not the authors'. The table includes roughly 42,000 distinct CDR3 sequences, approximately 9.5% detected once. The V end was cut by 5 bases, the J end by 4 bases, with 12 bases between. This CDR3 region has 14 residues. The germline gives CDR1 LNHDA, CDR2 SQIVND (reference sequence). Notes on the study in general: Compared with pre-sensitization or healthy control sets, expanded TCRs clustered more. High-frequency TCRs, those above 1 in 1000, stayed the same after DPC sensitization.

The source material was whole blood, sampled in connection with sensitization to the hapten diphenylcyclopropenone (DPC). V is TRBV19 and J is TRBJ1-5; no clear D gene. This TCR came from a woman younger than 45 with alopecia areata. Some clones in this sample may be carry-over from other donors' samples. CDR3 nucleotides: TGTGCCAGTAGTGGACCCCGAATGAATCAGCCCCAGCATTTT. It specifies CASSGPRMNQPQHF.